Described below is a single T cell receptor (beta chain) sequence and its context. Produced via immunoSEQ multiplex PCR; TCRdb's table is partial and in-frame only. This repertoire shows approximately 500,000 clones, 65% to 85% found once; its top ten account for roughly 13%. CDR1 is MNHNS and CDR2 is SASEGT in the germline V gene. This CDR3 comprises 13 residues. Trimming removed 6 bases from V and 1 base from J, with 9 bases in between. This sample is drawn from a study of shared clonotypes between healthy human individuals. The TCR was taken from a woman in her thirties or forties in good health. Some clones in this sample may be carry-over from other donors' samples. This chain joins TRBV6-1 and TRBJ1-1; D unresolved. Input material: PBMCs. CDR3 in amino acids: CASRRRENTEAFF. The CDR3 DNA follows: TGTGCCAGCAGGCGCCGGGAGAACACTGAAGCTTTCTTT.